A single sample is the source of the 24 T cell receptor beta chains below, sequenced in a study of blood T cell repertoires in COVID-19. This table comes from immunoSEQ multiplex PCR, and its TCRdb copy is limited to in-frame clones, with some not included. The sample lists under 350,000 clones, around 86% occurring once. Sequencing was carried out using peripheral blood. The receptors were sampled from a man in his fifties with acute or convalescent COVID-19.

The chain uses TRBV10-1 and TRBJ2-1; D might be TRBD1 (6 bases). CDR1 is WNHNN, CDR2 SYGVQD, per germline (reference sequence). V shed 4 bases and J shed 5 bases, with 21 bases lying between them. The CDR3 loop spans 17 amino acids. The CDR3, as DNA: TGCGCCAGCAGTGGGCTCGCGGCGACAGGACGCCACAATGAGCAGTTCTTC. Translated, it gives CASSGLAATGRHNEQFF.

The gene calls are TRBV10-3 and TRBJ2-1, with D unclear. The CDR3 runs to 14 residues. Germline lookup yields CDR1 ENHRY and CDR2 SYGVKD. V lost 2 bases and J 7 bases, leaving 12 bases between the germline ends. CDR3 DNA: TGTGCCATCAGTGAGCGAGTAGCTGGTAATGAGCAGTTCTTC. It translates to CAISERVAGNEQFF.

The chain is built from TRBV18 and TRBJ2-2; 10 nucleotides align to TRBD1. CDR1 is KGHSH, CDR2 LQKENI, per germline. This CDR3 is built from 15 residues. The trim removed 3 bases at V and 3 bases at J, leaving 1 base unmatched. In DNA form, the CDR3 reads TGTGCCAGCTCACCGACAGGGGGCGACACCGGGGAGCTGTTTTTT. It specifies CASSPTGGDTGELFF.

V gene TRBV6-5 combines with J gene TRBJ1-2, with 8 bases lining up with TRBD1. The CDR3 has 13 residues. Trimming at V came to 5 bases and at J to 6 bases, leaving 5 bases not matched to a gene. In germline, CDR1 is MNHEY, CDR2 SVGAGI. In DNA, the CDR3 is TGTGCCAGCAGTCCAGGACAGGGCAATGGCTACACCTTC. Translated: CASSPGQGNGYTF.

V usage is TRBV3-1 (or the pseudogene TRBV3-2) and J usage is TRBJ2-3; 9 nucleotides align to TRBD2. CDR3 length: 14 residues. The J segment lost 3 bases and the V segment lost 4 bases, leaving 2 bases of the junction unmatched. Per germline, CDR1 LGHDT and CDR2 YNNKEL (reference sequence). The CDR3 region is CASSPSGGTDTQYF. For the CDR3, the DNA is TGTGCCAGCAGCCCGAGCGGGGGGACAGATACGCAGTATTTT.

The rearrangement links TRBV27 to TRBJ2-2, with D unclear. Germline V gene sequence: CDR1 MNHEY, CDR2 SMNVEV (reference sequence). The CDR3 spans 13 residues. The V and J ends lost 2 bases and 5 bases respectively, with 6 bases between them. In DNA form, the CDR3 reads TGTGCCAGCAGTTTACTCGAGACCGGGGAGCTGTTTTTT. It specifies CASSLLETGELFF.

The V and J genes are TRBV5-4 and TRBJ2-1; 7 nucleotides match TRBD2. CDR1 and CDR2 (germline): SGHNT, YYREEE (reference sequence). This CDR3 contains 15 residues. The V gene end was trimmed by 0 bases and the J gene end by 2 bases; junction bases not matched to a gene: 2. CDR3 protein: CASSLVGGAYNEQFF. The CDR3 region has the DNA TGTGCCAGCAGCTTGGTGGGGGGGGCCTACAATGAGCAGTTCTTC.

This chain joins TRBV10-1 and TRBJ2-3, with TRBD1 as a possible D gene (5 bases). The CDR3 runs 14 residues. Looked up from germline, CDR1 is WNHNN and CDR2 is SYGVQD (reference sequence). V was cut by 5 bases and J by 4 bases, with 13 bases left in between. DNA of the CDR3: TGCGCCAGCAGTACAGGTCCAGCCCCAGATACGCAGTATTTT. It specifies CASSTGPAPDTQYF.

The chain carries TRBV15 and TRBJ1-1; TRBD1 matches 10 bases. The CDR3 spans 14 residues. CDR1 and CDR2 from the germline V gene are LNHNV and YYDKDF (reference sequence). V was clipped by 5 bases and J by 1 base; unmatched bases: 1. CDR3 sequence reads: CATSRDRGNTEAFF. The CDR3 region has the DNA TGTGCCACCAGCCGGGACAGGGGGAACACTGAAGCTTTCTTT.

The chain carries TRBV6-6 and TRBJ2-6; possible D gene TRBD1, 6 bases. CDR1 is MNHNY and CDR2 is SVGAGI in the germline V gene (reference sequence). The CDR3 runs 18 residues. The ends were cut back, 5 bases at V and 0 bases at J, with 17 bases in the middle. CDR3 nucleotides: TGTGCCAGCAGTCACCGGGCGACAGGACCCTCTGGGGCCAACGTCCTGACTTTC. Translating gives CASSHRATGPSGANVLTF.

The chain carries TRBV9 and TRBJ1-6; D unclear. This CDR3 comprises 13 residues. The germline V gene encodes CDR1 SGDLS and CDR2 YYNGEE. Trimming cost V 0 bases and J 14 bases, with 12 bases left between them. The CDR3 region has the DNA TGTGCCAGCAGCGTAGGAGGGAGGGCGTCCCTCCACTTT. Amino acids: CASSVGGRASLHF.

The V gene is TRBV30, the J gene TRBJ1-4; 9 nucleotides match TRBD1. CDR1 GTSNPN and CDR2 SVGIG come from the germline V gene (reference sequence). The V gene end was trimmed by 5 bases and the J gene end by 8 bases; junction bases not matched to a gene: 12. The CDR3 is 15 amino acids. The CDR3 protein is CAWRNGQGWREKLFF. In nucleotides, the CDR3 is TGTGCCTGGCGGAACGGACAGGGGTGGAGAGAAAAACTGTTTTTT.

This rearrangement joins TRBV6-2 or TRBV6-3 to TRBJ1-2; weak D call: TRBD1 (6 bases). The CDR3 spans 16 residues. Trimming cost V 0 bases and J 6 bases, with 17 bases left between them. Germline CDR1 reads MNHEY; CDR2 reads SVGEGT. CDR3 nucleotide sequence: TGTGCCAGCAGTTACTCGGTGGGGGCCCTTGGGGATGGCTACACCTTC. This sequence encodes CASSYSVGALGDGYTF.

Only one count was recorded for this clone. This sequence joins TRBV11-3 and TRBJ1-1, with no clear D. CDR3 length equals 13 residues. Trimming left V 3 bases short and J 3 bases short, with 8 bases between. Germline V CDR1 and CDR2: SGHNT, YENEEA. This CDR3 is CASSLEKYTEAFF. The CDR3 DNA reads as TGTGCCAGCAGCTTGGAGAAATACACTGAAGCTTTCTTT.

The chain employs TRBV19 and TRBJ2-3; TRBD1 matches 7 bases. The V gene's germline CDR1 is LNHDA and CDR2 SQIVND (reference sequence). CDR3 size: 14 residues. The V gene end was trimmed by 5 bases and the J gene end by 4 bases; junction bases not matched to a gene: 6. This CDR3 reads CASSGTASSDTQYF. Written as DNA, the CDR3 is TGTGCCAGTAGTGGGACAGCGTCTTCAGATACGCAGTATTTT.

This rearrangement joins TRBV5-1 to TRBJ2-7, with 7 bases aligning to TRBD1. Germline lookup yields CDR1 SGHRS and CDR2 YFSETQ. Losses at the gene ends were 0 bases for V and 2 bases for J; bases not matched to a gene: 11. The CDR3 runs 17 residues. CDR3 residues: CASSLGVQTGPPYEQYF. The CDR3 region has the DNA TGCGCCAGCAGCTTGGGAGTGCAGACAGGGCCCCCCTACGAGCAGTACTTC.

Here the CDR3 reads CASSPVTGGYEQYF. In DNA form, the CDR3 reads TGCGCCAGCAGCCCAGTGACAGGGGGCTACGAGCAGTACTTC. The chain carries TRBV5-1 and TRBJ2-7, with 9 bases fitting TRBD1. Germline loops: CDR1 SGHRS, CDR2 YFSETQ. There are 14 residues in the CDR3. V trimming: 4 bases; J trimming: 3 bases; junction bases outside the gene matches: 5.

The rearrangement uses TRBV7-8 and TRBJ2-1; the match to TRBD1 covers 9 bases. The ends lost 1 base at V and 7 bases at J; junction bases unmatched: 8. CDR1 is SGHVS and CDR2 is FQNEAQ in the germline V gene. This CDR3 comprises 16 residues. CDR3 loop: CASSLGQGGPGNEQFF. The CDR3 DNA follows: TGTGCCAGCAGCTTAGGACAGGGGGGCCCGGGGAATGAGCAGTTCTTC. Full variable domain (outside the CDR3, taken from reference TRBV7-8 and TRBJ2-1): GAGVSQSPRYKVAKRGQDVALRCDPISGHVSLFWYQQALGQGPEFLTYFQNEAQLDKSGLPSDRFFAERPEGSVSTLKIQRTQQEDSAVYLCASSLGQGGPGNEQFFGPGTRLTVL.

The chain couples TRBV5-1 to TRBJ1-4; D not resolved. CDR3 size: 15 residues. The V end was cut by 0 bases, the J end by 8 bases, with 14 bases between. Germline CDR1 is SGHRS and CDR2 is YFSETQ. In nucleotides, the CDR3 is TGCGCCAGCAGCTTGGGCGGGTCCCTAAGGGAAAAACTGTTTTTT. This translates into CASSLGGSLREKLFF.

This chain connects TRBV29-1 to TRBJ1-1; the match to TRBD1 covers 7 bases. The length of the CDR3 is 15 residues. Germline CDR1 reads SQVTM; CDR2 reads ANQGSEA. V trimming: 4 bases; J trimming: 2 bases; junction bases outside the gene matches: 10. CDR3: CSVGGTYRGNTEAFF. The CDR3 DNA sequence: TGCAGCGTTGGCGGAACATACAGGGGAAACACTGAAGCTTTCTTT.

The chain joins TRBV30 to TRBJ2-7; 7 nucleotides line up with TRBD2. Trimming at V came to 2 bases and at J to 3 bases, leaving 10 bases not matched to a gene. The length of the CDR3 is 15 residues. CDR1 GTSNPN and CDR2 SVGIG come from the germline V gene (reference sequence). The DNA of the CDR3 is TGTGCCTGGAGTCCTTTGGGAGGGATCGGCTACGAGCAGTACTTC. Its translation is CAWSPLGGIGYEQYF.

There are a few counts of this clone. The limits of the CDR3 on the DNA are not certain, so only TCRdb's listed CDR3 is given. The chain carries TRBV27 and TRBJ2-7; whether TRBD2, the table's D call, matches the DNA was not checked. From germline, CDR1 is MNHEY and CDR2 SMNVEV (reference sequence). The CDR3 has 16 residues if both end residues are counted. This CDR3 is CASSLIFGLGALGEYF.

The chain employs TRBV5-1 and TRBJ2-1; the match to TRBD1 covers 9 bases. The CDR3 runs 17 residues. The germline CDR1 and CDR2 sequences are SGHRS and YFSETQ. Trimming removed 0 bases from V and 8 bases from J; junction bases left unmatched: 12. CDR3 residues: CASSLGGTGTGYDEQFF. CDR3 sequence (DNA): TGCGCCAGCAGCTTGGGGGGAACCGGGACAGGGTATGATGAGCAGTTCTTC. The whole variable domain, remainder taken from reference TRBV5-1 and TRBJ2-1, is KAGVTQTPRYLIKTRGQQVTLSCSPISGHRSVSWYQQTPGQGLQFLFEYFSETQRNKGNFPGRFSGRQFSNSRSEMNVSTLELGDSALYLCASSLGGTGTGYDEQFFGPGTRLTVL.

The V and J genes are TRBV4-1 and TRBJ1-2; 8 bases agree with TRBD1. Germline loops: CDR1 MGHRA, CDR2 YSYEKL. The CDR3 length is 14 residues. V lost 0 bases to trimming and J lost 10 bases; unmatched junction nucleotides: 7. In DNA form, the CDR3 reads TGCGCCAGCAGCCAAGATCGGACAGGGAGTTCCTACACCTTC. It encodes CASSQDRTGSSYTF.